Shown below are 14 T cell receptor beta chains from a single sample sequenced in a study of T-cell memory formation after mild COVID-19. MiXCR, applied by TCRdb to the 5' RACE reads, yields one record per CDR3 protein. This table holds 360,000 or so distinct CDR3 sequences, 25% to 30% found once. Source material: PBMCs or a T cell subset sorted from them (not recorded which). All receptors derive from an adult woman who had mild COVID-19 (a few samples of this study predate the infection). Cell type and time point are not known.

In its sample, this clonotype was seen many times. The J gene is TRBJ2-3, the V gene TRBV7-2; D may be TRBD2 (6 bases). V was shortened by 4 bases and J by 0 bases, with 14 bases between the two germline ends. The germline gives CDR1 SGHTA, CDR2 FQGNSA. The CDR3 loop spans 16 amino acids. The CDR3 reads CASSSGLAVSTDTQYF. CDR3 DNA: TGTGCCAGCAGCTCGGGACTGGCTGTAAGCACAGATACGCAGTATTTT.

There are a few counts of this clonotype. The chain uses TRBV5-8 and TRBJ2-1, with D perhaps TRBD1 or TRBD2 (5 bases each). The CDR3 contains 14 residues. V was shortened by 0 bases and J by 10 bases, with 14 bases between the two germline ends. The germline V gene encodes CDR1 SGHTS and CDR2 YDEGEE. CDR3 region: CASSLGRGVREQFF. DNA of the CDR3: TGTGCCAGCAGCTTGGGAAGAGGGGTTCGGGAGCAGTTCTTC.

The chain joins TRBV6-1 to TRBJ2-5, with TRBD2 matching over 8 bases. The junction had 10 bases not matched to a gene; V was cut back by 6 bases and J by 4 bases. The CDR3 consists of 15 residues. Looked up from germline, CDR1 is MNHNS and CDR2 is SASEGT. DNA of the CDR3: TGTGCCAGCAGCCAGCCCCTAGCGGGTGGAGAGACCCAGTACTTC. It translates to CASSQPLAGGETQYF.

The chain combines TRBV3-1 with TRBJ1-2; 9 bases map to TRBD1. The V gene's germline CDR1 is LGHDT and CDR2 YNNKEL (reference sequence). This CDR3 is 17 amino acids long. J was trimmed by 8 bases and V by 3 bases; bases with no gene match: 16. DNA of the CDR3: TGTGCCAGCAGCCAGGCACCGGGACAGGGACCCAGAAGCGGCTACACCTTC. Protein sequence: CASSQAPGQGPRSGYTF.

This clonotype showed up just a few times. CDR3 residues: CASTGLADNEQFF. The CDR3 bases are TGTGCCAGCACAGGACTAGCGGACAATGAGCAGTTCTTC. The J gene is TRBJ2-1, the V gene TRBV9, with 10 positions matching TRBD2. CDR1 and CDR2 from the germline V gene are SGDLS and YYNGEE. V dropped 6 bases and J dropped 5; count of bases not matched to a gene: 2. There are 13 residues in the CDR3.

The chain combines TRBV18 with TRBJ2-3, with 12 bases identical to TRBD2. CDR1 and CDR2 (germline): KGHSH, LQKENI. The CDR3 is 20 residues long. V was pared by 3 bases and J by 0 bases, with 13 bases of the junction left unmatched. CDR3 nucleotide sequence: TGTGCCAGCTCACCTGGACTTATTGGACTAGCGGGGATTAGCACAGATACGCAGTATTTT. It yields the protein CASSPGLIGLAGISTDTQYF.

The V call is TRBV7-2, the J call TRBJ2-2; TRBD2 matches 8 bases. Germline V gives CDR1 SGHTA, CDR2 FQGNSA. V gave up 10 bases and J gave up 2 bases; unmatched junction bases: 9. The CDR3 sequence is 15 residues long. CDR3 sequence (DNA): TGTGCCACCACTCGAAGCGGGAGCAACACCGGGGAGCTGTTTTTT. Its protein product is CATTRSGSNTGELFF.

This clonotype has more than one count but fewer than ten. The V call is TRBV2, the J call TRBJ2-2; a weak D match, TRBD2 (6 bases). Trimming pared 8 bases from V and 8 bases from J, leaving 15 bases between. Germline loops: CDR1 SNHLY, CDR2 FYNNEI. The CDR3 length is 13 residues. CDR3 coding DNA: TGTGCCAGCGTACGCGGGGAGCTAGGGGAGCTGTTTTTT. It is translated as CASVRGELGELFF.

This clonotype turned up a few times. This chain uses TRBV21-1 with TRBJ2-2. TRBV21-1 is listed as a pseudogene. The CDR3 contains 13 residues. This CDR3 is CASSKSNTGELFF. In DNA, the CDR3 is TGTGCCAGCAGCAAGAGTAACACCGGGGAGCTGTTTTTT.

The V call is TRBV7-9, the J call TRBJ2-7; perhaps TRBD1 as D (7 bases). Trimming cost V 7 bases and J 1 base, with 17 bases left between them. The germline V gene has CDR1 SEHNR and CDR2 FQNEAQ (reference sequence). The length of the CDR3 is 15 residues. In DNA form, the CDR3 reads TGTGCCAGCACCCTCAGGGGGGCTCCATCCTACGAGCAGTACTTC. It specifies CASTLRGAPSYEQYF.

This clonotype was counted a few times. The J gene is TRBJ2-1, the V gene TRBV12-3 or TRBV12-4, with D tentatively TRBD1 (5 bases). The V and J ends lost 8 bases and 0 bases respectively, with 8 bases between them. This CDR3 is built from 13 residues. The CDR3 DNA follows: TGTGCCAGCGGACAAGTCTCCTACAATGAGCAGTTCTTC. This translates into CASGQVSYNEQFF.

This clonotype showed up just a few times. CDR3 amino acids: CASSPYSRQQPQHF. CDR3 sequence (DNA): TGTGCCAGCAGCCCTTACTCGAGACAGCAGCCCCAGCATTTT. The chain recombines TRBV7-2 with TRBJ1-5, with a tentative D call TRBD1 (5 bases). V was cut by 5 bases and J by 7 bases, with 15 bases left in between. CDR1 SGHTA and CDR2 FQGNSA come from the germline V gene. The CDR3 runs to 14 residues.

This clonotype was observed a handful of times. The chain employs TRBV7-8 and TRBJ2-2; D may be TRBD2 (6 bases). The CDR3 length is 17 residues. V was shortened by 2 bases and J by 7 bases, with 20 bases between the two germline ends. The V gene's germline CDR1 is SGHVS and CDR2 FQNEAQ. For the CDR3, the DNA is TGTGCCAGCAGCTTATACCCCCGGGACTTGATGAACGGGGAGCTGTTTTTT. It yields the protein CASSLYPRDLMNGELFF.

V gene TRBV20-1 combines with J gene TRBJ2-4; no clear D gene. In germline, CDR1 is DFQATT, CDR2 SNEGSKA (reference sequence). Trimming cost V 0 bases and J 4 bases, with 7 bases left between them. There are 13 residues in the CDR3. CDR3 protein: CSARDKQKNIQYF. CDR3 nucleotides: TGCAGTGCTAGAGATAAACAGAAAAACATTCAGTACTTC.